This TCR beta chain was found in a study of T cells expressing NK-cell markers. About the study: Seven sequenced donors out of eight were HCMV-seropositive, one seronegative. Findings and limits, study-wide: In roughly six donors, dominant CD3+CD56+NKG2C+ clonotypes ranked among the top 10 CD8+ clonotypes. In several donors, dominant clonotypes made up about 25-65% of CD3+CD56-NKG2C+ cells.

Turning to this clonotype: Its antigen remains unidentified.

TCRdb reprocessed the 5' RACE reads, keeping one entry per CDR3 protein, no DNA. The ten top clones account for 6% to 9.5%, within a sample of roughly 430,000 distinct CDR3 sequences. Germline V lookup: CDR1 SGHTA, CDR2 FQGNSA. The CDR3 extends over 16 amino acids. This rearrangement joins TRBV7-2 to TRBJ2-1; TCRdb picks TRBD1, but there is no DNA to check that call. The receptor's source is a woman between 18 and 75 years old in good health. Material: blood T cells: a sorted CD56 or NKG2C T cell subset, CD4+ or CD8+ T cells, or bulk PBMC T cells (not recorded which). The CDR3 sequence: CASSSQWGGRSNEQFF.